A selection of T cell receptor beta chains follows, all from one sample in a study of beta chain features in type 1 diabetes. Profiling relied on immunoSEQ multiplex PCR, and the TCRdb table lists in-frame clones only, not all of them. The repertoire consists of around 200,000 clones, with 10% to 15% occurring once and the leading ten covering roughly 0.56%. Sequences were obtained from central memory CD4+ T cells from blood. These receptors were obtained from a woman aged 18-35 years in good health. The CDR3 runs from the conserved cysteine through the conserved F or W.

v_gene: TRBV1; j_gene: TRBJ2-3; CDR3aa: CTSSQIGLAGGTDTQYF
v_gene: TRBV15; j_gene: TRBJ2-7; CDR3aa: CATRRSGTHYEQYF
v_gene: TRBV27; j_gene: TRBJ2-3; CDR3aa: CASSGTSRSDTQYF
v_gene: TRBV27; j_gene: TRBJ1-1; CDR3aa: CASSLITGRGYTEAFF
v_gene: TRBV6-5; j_gene: TRBJ2-3; CDR3aa: CASSWREATDTQYF
v_gene: TRBV5-1; j_gene: TRBJ2-7; CDR3aa: CASTILGQGDEQYF
v_gene: TRBV7-9; j_gene: TRBJ2-1; CDR3aa: CASGRVVHEQFF
v_gene: TRBV7-3; j_gene: TRBJ2-5; CDR3aa: CASSFMPPGTYQETQYF
v_gene: TRBV7-3; j_gene: TRBJ2-2; CDR3aa: CASSSGEMNTGELFF
v_gene: TRBV7-9; j_gene: TRBJ2-3; CDR3aa: CASSSTLAGGPLYF
v_gene: TRBV29-1; j_gene: TRBJ2-2; CDR3aa: CSVEGQLVGTGELFF
v_gene: TRBV30; j_gene: TRBJ2-7; CDR3aa: CAWSPLDSDSDEQYF
v_gene: TRBV19; j_gene: TRBJ2-7; CDR3aa: CASSMVRGKHEQYF
v_gene: TRBV28; j_gene: TRBJ2-5; CDR3aa: CASSLRQGGGETQYF
v_gene: TRBV5-1; j_gene: TRBJ2-3; CDR3aa: CASSLGIAGDADTQYF
v_gene: TRBV18; j_gene: TRBJ2-7; CDR3aa: CASSAGTSGTYEQYF
v_gene: TRBV7-2; j_gene: TRBJ2-2; CDR3aa: CASRSMGPTGELFF
v_gene: TRBV19; j_gene: TRBJ2-7; CDR3aa: CASSGAGQTYEQYF
v_gene: TRBV14; j_gene: TRBJ2-3; CDR3aa: CASSRYEERDTQYF
v_gene: TRBV5-1; j_gene: TRBJ2-1; CDR3aa: CASSPRDSSYNEQFF
v_gene: TRBV7-8; j_gene: TRBJ1-2; CDR3aa: CASSFTGAEGYTF
v_gene: TRBV29-1; j_gene: TRBJ1-1; CDR3aa: CSVLLRLGRTEAFF
v_gene: TRBV28; j_gene: TRBJ1-5; CDR3aa: CASNRRDQPQHF
v_gene: TRBV29-1; j_gene: TRBJ2-1; CDR3aa: CSVESGLYNEQFF
v_gene: TRBV9; j_gene: TRBJ2-3; CDR3aa: CASSQGADTQYF
v_gene: TRBV28; j_gene: TRBJ2-1; CDR3aa: CASSFRRGGGYNEQFF
v_gene: TRBV30; j_gene: TRBJ1-1; CDR3aa: CAWAKTANTEAFF
v_gene: TRBV5-1; j_gene: TRBJ2-7; CDR3aa: CASSLGGTDYEQYF
v_gene: TRBV15; j_gene: TRBJ2-5; CDR3aa: CATRRVSGTQTQYF
v_gene: TRBV7-9; j_gene: TRBJ2-2; CDR3aa: CASSFSRNTGELFF
v_gene: TRBV19; j_gene: TRBJ2-1; CDR3aa: CASSIGALDEQFF
v_gene: TRBV9; j_gene: TRBJ1-4; CDR3aa: CASSASGTGGEKLFF
v_gene: TRBV30; j_gene: TRBJ1-5; CDR3aa: CAWAGQGNQPQHF
v_gene: TRBV5-4; j_gene: TRBJ2-2; CDR3aa: CATEKGGQGYTGELFF
v_gene: TRBV5-4; j_gene: TRBJ2-3; CDR3aa: CASSPDREPSTDTQYF
v_gene: TRBV2; j_gene: TRBJ2-7; CDR3aa: CASTPRQGNYEQYF
v_gene: TRBV2; j_gene: TRBJ2-5; CDR3aa: CASSEGRNGETQYF
v_gene: TRBV18; j_gene: TRBJ2-7; CDR3aa: CASSPGQGGMYEQYF
v_gene: TRBV28; j_gene: TRBJ1-1; CDR3aa: CASSPGGSVTEAFF
v_gene: TRBV4-2; j_gene: TRBJ1-2; CDR3aa: CASSQATGQGYTF
v_gene: TRBV18; j_gene: TRBJ2-3; CDR3aa: CASSPPSTSTDTQYF
v_gene: TRBV18; j_gene: TRBJ1-5; CDR3aa: CASSQQGNNQPQHF
v_gene: TRBV7-8; j_gene: TRBJ1-3; CDR3aa: CACRPGGNTIYF
v_gene: TRBV2; j_gene: TRBJ2-3; CDR3aa: CASSEGDSIMYGTQYF
v_gene: TRBV5-1; j_gene: TRBJ2-7; CDR3aa: CASSLGSGSSYEQYF
v_gene: TRBV29-1; j_gene: TRBJ1-1; CDR3aa: CSVFRGRTEAFF
v_gene: TRBV5-1; j_gene: TRBJ1-4; CDR3aa: CASSFTGQVEKLFF
v_gene: TRBV7-8; j_gene: TRBJ2-7; CDR3aa: CASSFQGDVAYEQYF
v_gene: TRBV28; j_gene: TRBJ2-7; CDR3aa: CASGPSGIDYEQYF
v_gene: TRBV10-3; j_gene: TRBJ2-7; CDR3aa: CASRLSGGVNEQYF
v_gene: TRBV7-2; j_gene: TRBJ2-1; CDR3aa: CASSFRTSGSGNEQFF
v_gene: TRBV7-8; j_gene: TRBJ2-1; CDR3aa: CASSSSGTSGNEQFF
v_gene: TRBV12-5; j_gene: TRBJ2-1; CDR3aa: CASGRQGYNEQFF
v_gene: TRBV18; j_gene: TRBJ1-1; CDR3aa: CASSPSQDTEAFF
v_gene: TRBV28; j_gene: TRBJ2-6; CDR3aa: CASSSGQGVHSGANVLTF
v_gene: TRBV15; j_gene: TRBJ2-1; CDR3aa: CATSRNLIGREGDEQFF
v_gene: TRBV6-6; j_gene: TRBJ1-1; CDR3aa: CASRHGQVANTEAFF